This record concerns one T cell receptor (beta chain) sequence. The antigen it binds to is not known. There are no base qualities to consult, and no much larger clone falls within one base. Adjacent samples were composed of nontumor breast tissue surrounding the tumor. The data originate from a study of breast tumors, draining lymph nodes, adjacent tissues listed by TCRdb under 2016. Looking at the study overall: Breast cancer patients provided tumor, adjacent nontumor tissue and axillary lymph nodes, and the study compared the TCR beta repertoires across these three sources. The study was designed to assess the relationships and possible T-cell exchange between tumor, surrounding tissue and draining lymph node repertoires in human breast cancer. Summary of the overall study and its limitations: The similarity between tumor and nontumor tissue repertoires was significantly greater in luminal-like breast cancer than in basal-like breast cancer. Tumor T-cell repertoires showed less diversity than lymph node repertoires and more diversity than nontumor tissue repertoires, and tumor T-cell repertoires showed preferential V and J gene usage. The data were considered consistent with the idea that most tumor T cells come from the lymph node and then expand in tumor tissue. The conclusion that tumor T cells originate in lymph nodes was presented as consistent with a hypothesis rather than as directly demonstrated.

Instrument used: Illumina HiSeq 2000. TCR beta chain libraries were generated through multiplex PCR amplification. The amplified TCR beta chain products were analyzed by high-throughput sequencing. TCRdb reprocessing: public reads trimmed at Q25 with fastp, clones called with MiXCR, in-frame beta chains kept. Identical CDR3 proteins give one entry, which carries the most common genes and DNA. The sample table shows about 24,000 distinct CDR3 sequences, and roughly three quarters are seen once. The ten largest clones represent more than 20% of the sample. For CDR1 and CDR2, the germline V gene (reference sequence) lists SEHNR and FQNEAQ. The CDR3 spans 14 residues, from the cysteine through the phenylalanine. Only the CDR3 DNA is retained, 42 bases long and in frame from the first base. V is cut by 1 base and J by 4 bases, and the space between the germline ends is 11 bases.

The source of this sequence is a female donor with breast cancer. Some clones in this sample may be carry-over from other donors' samples. Input material: tumor-adjacent breast tissue. The chain is assembled from TRBV7-9 and TRBJ2-7, with no D gene named confidently. The nucleotides are TGTGCCAGCAGCTTAGGGGGTTTTCGGTACGAGCAGTACTTC. The resulting protein is CASSLGGFRYEQYF.